This entry features one T cell receptor beta chain sequence. Its antigen is not identified. Some clones are missing from TCRdb's copy, which holds only in-frame ones; the method was immunoSEQ multiplex PCR. The data show roughly 1,500 clones, more than 80% seen once. The data were taken from a study of brain metastases from non-small cell lung cancer. General study results and limits: Compared with primary tumors, brain metastases showed less T-cell infiltration.

The CDR3 covers 12 residues. V lost 0 bases to trimming and J lost 7 bases, with 7 bases between them. Germline values: CDR1 SGHNT, CDR2 YYREEE (reference sequence). This chain joins TRBV5-4 and TRBJ1-1, with D possibly TRBD1 on 5 matching bases. The receptor was derived from a donor at least 40 years old with non-small cell lung cancer. Sequencing used primary lung tumor tissue. The CDR3 DNA sequence: TGTGCCAGCAGCTTGGAACAGGTTGAAGCTTTCTTT. Translating it yields CASSLEQVEAFF.